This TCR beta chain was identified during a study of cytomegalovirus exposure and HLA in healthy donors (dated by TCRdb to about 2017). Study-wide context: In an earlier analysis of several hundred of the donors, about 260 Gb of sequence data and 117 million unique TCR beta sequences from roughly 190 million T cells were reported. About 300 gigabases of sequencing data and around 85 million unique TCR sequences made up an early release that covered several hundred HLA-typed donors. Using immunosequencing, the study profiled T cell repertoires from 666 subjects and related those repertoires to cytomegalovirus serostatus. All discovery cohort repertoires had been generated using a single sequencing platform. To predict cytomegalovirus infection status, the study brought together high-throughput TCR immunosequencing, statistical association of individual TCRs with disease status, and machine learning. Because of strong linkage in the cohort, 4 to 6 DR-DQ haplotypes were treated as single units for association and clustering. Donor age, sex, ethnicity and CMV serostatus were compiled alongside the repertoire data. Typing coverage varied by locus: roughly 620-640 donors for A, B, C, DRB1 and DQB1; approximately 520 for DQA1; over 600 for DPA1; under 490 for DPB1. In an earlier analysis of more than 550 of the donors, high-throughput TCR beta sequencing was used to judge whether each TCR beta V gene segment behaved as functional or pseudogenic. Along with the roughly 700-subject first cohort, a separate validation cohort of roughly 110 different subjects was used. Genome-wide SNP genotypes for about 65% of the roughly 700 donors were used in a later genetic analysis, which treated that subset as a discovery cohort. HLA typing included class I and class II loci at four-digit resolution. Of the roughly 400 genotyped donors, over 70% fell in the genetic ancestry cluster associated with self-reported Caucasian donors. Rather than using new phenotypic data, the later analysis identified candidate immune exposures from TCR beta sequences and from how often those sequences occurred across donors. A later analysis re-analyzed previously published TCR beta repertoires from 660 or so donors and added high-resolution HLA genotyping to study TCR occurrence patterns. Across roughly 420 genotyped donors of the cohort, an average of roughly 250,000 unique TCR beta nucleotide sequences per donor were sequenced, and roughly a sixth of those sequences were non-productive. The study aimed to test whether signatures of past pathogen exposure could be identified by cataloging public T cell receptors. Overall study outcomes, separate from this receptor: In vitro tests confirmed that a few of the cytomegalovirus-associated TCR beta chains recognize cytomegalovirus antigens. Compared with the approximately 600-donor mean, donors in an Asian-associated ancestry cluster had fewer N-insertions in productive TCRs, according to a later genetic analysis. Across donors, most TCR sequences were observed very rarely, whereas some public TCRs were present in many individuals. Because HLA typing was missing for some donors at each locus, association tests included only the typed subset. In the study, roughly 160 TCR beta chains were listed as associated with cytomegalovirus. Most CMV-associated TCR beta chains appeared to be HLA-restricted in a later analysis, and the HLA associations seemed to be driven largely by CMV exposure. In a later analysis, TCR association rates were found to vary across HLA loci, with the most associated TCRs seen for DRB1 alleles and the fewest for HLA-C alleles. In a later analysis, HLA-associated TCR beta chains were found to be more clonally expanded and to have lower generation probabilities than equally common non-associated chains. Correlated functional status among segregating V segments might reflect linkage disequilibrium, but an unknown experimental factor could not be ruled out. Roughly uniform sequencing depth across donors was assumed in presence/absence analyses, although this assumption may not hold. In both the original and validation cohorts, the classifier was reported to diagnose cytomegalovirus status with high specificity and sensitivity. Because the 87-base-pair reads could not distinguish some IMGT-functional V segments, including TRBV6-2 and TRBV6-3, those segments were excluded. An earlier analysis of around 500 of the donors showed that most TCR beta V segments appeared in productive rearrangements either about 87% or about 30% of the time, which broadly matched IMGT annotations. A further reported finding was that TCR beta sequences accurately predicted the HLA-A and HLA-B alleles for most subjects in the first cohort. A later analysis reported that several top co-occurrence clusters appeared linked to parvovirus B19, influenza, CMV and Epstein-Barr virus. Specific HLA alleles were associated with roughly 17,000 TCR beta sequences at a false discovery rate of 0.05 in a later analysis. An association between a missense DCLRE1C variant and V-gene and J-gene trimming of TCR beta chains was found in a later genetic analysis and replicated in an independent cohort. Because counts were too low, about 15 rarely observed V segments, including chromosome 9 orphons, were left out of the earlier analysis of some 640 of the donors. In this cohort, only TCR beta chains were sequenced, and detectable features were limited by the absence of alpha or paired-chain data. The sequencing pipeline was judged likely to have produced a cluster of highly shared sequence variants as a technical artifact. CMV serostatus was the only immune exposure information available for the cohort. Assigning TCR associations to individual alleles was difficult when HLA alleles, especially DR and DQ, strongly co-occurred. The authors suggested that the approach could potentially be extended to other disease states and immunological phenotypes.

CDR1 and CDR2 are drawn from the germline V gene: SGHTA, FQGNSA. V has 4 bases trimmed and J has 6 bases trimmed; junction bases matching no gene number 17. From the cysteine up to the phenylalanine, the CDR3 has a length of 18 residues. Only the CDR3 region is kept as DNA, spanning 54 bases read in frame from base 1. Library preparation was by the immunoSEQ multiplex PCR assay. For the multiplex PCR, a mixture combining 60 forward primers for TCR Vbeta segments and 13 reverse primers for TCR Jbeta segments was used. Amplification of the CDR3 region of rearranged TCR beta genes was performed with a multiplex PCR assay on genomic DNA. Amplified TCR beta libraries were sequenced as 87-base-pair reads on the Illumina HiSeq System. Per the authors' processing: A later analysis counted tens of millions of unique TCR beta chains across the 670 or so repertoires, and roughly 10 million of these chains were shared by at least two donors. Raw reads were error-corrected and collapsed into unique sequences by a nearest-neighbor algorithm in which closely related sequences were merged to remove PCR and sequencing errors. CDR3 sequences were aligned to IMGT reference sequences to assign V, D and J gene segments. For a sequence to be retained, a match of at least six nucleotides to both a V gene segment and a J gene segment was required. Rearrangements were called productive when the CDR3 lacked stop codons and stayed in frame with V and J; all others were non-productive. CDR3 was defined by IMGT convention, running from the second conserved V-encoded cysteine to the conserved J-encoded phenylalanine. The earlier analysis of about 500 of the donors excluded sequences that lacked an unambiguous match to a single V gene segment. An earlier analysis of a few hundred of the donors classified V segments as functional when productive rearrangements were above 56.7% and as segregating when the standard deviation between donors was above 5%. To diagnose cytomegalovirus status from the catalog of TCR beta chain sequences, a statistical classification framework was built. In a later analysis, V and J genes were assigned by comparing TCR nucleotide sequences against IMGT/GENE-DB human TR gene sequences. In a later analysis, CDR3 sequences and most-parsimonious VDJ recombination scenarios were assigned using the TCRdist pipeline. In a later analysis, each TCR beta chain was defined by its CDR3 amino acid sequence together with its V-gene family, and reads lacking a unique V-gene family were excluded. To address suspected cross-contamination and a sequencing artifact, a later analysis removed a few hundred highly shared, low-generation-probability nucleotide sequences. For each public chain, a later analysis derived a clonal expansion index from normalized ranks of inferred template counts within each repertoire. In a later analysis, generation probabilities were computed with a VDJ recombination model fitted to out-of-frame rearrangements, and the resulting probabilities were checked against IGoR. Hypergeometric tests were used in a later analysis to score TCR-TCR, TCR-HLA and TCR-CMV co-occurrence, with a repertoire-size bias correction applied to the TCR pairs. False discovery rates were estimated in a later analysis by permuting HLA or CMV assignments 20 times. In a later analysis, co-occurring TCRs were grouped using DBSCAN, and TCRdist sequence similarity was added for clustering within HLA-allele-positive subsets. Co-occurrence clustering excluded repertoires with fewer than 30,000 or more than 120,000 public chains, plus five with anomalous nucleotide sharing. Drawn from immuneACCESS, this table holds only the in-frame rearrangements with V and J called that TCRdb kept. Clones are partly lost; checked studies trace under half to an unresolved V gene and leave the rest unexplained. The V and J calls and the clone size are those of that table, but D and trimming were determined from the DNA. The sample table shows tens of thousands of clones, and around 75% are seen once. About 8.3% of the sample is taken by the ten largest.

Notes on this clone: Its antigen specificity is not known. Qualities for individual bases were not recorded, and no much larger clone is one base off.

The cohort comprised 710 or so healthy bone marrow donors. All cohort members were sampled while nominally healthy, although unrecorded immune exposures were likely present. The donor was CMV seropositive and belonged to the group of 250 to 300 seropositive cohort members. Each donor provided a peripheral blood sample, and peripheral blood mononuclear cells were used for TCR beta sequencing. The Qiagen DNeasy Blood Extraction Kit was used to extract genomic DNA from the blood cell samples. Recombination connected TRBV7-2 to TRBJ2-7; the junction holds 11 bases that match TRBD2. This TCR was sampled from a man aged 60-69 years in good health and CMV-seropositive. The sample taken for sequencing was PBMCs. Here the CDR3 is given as CASSSPQGSGRVIGEQYF. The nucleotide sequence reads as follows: TGTGCCAGCAGCTCCCCCCAGGGTAGCGGGAGGGTCATCGGCGAGCAGTACTTC.